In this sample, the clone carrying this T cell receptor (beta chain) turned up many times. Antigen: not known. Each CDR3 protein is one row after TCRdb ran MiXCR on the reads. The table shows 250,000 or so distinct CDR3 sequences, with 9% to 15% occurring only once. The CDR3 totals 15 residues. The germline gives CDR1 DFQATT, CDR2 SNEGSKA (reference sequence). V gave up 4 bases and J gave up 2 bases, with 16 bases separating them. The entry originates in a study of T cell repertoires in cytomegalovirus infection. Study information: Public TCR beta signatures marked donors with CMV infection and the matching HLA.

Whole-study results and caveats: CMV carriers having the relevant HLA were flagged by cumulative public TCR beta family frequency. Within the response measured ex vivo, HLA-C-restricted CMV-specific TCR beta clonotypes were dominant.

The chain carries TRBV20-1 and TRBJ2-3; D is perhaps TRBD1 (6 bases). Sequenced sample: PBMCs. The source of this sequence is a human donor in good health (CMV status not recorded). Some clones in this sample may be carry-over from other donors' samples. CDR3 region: CSATPPGDATDTQYF. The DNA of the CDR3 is TGCAGTGCTACCCCTCCAGGGGATGCCACAGATACGCAGTATTTT.